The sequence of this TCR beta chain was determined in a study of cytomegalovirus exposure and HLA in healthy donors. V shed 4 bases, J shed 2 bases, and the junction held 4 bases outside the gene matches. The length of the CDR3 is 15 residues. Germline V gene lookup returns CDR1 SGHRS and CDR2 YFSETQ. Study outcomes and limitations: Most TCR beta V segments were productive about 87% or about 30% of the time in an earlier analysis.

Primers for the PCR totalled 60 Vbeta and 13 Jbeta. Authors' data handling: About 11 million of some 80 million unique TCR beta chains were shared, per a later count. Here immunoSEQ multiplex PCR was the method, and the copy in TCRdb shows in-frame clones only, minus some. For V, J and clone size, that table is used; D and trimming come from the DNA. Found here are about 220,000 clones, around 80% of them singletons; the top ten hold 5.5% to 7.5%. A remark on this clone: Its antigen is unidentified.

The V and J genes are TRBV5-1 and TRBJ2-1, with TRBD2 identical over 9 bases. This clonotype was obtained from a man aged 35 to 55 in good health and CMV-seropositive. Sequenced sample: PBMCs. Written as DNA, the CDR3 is TGCGCCAGCAGCCAACGACTAGCGGCCTACAATGAGCAGTTCTTC. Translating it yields CASSQRLAAYNEQFF. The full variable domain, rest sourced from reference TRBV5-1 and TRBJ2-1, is KAGVTQTPRYLIKTRGQQVTLSCSPISGHRSVSWYQQTPGQGLQFLFEYFSETQRNKGNFPGRFSGRQFSNSRSEMNVSTLELGDSALYLCASSQRLAAYNEQFFGPGTRLTVL.